One and the same sample provided the 5 T cell receptor beta chains below, sequenced in a study of T cell responses to AZD1222 COVID-19 vaccine. Repertoires were generated with immunoSEQ multiplex PCR, while TCRdb's copy carries only in-frame clones and drops some. There are 97,000 or so clones in the sample; approximately 81% occur only once, and over 15% lies in the top ten. The source material was peripheral blood, sampled on day 0 of AZD1222 vaccination. Receptors originate from an adult in good health.

The chain employs TRBV28 and TRBJ1-6; weak D call: TRBD1 (6 bases). The CDR3 extends over 13 amino acids. V was shortened by 6 bases and J by 19 bases, with 22 bases between the two germline ends. Germline V gene lookup returns CDR1 MDHEN and CDR2 SYDVKM. The CDR3 DNA reads as TGTGCCAGCAGCCTGCTCCCGGGGGACATCCTTCACTTT. Encoded protein: CASSLLPGDILHF.

V and J are TRBV11-2 and TRBJ1-4, with 8 bases fitting TRBD1. In germline, CDR1 is SGHAT, CDR2 FQNNGV. This CDR3 contains 14 residues. V shed 6 bases and J 8 bases; nucleotides not matched to a gene: 8. As DNA, the CDR3 is TGTGCCAGCAGATTGACAGGGGAGGGAGAAAAACTGTTTTTT. Translating gives CASRLTGEGEKLFF.

The chain employs TRBV7-8 and TRBJ2-5, with D perhaps matching TRBD1 or TRBD2 (5 bases each). The V gene's germline CDR1 is SGHVS and CDR2 FQNEAQ. The V end was cut by 4 bases, the J end by 5 bases, with 17 bases between. The CDR3 covers 15 residues. CDR3 sequence reads: CASSSAMGVSETQYF. The CDR3 DNA reads TGTGCCAGCAGCTCCGCTATGGGGGTGTCGGAGACCCAGTACTTC.

This clone was detected a few times. The gene calls are TRBV11-2 and TRBJ2-1; D gene unclear. This CDR3 spans 15 amino acids. V dropped 1 base and J dropped 4 bases, with 11 bases sitting between them. Germline CDR1 and CDR2: SGHAT and FQNNGV. The CDR3 DNA reads as TGTGCCAGCAGCTTAGTCCTCAGTTTATACAATGAGCAGTTCTTC. Amino acid sequence: CASSLVLSLYNEQFF.

The chain has TRBV28 and TRBJ2-7; D tentatively reads TRBD1 or TRBD2 (6 bases each). The V gene's germline CDR1 is MDHEN and CDR2 SYDVKM. The CDR3 runs to 16 residues. Trimming removed 6 bases at V and 4 bases at J, with 22 bases between. DNA for the CDR3: TGTGCCAGCAGCCGCAGAAGTTTACAGGGAGGTTACGAGCAGTACTTC. This gives the protein CASSRRSLQGGYEQYF.